This is a list of T cell receptor beta chains from one sample in a study of blood T cell repertoires in COVID-19. This table comes from immunoSEQ multiplex PCR, and its TCRdb copy is limited to in-frame clones, with some not included. The table includes roughly 11,000 clones, 85% to 90% detected once. Input material: peripheral blood. These receptor sequences come from a human donor in a cohort sampled during active COVID-19. Both conserved end residues are part of each CDR3. D genes are given only for firm matches. Size values are once, few and many counts, or a class for expanded clones, and some rows have none.

TRBV27	TRBD2	-	TRBJ2-7	CASRDSGGAEQYF	TGTGCCAGCCGGGATAGCGGGGGGGCGGAGCAGTACTTC
TRBV18	TRBD2	-	TRBJ2-5	CASSPSGGGETQYF	TGTGCCAGCTCACCTTCGGGAGGTGGGGAGACCCAGTACTTC
TRBV6-2/TRBV6-3	-	-	TRBJ2-1	CASSYVGGWQFF	TGTGCCAGCAGTTACGTGGGGGGTTGGCAGTTCTTC
TRBV5-1	-	-	TRBJ2-2	CASSLVAGLPGPGELFF	TGCGCCAGCAGCTTGGTAGCAGGACTACCTGGGCCCGGGGAGCTGTTTTTT
TRBV18	-	few	TRBJ1-3	CASSGGDGSSGNTIYF	TGTGCCAGCTCCGGAGGGGATGGGAGCTCTGGAAACACCATATATTTT
TRBV5-4	TRBD1	-	TRBJ2-1	CASSLEAGGGYEQFF	TGTGCCAGCAGCTTGGAAGCAGGGGGCGGGTATGAGCAGTTCTTC
TRBV7-9	-	-	TRBJ1-2	CASSPVTSRRQDYGYTF	TGTGCCAGCAGCCCGGTCACCAGCCGTAGGCAGGACTATGGCTACACCTTC
TRBV4-3	-	few	TRBJ2-5	CASSQTTTGTQYF	TGCGCCAGCAGCCAAACCACGACTGGGACCCAGTACTTC
TRBV2	TRBD1	-	TRBJ2-3	CASSGQGVGTDTQYF	TGTGCCAGCAGTGGACAGGGGGTCGGCACAGATACGCAGTATTTT
TRBV6-1	-	-	TRBJ1-5	CASSERRGANQPQHF	TGTGCCAGCAGTGAAAGACGGGGGGCTAATCAGCCCCAGCATTTT
TRBV5-1	-	-	TRBJ1-3	CASSLEFAPGNTIYF	TGCGCCAGCAGCTTGGAGTTTGCGCCTGGAAACACCATATATTTT
TRBV5-3	-	-	TRBJ2-7	CARSLIIAEERKYVEQYF	TGTGCCAGAAGCTTGATTATAGCCGAGGAGAGGAAGTACGTCGAGCAGTACTTC
TRBV3-1/TRBV3-2	-	-	TRBJ1-2	CASSPGGHLPYGYTF	TGTGCCAGCAGCCCGGGGGGACACCTTCCCTATGGCTACACCTTC
TRBV5-5	-	-	TRBJ2-3	CASSLGGGTSISTDTQYF	TGTGCCAGCAGCTTGGGTGGGGGGACCTCAATTAGCACAGATACGCAGTATTTT
TRBV5-3	TRBD1	-	TRBJ1-6	CARSDPGQGPSPLHF	TGTGCCAGAAGCGACCCGGGACAGGGACCCTCACCCCTCCACTTT
TRBV7-2	TRBD1	-	TRBJ1-5	CASSVGQVNQPQHF	TGTGCCAGCAGCGTGGGACAGGTCAATCAGCCCCAGCATTTT
TRBV6-6	TRBD1	-	TRBJ1-3	CASRDRGSGNTIYF	TGTGCCAGCAGAGACAGGGGGTCTGGAAACACCATATATTTT
TRBV29-1	TRBD2	-	TRBJ2-3	CSVGTLAEYTDTQYF	TGCAGCGTCGGGACACTAGCGGAATACACAGATACGCAGTATTTT
TRBV19	-	-	TRBJ2-5	CASSIGGLLQETQYF	TGTGCCAGTAGTATAGGGGGACTCCTACAAGAGACCCAGTACTTC
TRBV6-2/TRBV6-3	TRBD1	few	TRBJ1-5	CASSRQGAYEPQHF	TGTGCCAGCAGTCGACAGGGGGCTTATGAGCCCCAGCATTTT
TRBV11-2	-	-	TRBJ2-3	CASSTMGAQDYTQYF	TGTGCCAGCAGCACCATGGGGGCCCAGGATTATACGCAGTATTTT
TRBV3-1/TRBV3-2	TRBD2	-	TRBJ2-5	CASSLGLAGIQETQYF	TGTGCCAGCAGCCTCGGACTAGCGGGGATCCAAGAGACCCAGTACTTC
TRBV15	-	-	TRBJ2-7	CATSRDQGREQYF	TGTGCCACCAGCAGAGATCAGGGGCGGGAGCAGTACTTC
TRBV28	-	few	TRBJ1-2	CASSFPPGDTNYGYTF	TGTGCCAGCAGTTTTCCCCCCGGGGATACTAACTATGGCTACACCTTC
TRBV6-4	TRBD2	once	TRBJ2-3	CASSTGTSGGTDTQYF	TGTGCCAGCAGTACCGGGACTAGCGGGGGCACAGATACGCAGTATTTT
TRBV19	TRBD1	-	TRBJ2-7	CASANRGDEQYF	TGTGCCAGTGCAAACAGGGGTGACGAGCAGTACTTC
TRBV25-1	-	-	TRBJ1-5	CASSEQGSNQPQHF	TGCGCCAGCAGTGAACAGGGAAGCAATCAGCCCCAGCATTTT
TRBV7-2	-	-	TRBJ2-2	CASSRDSTGELFF	TGTGCCAGCTCTAGGGACTCGACCGGGGAGCTGTTTTTT
TRBV5-4	-	-	TRBJ1-6	CASSLRGRNSPLHF	TGTGCCAGCAGCTTGCGAGGGCGCAATTCACCCCTCCACTTT
TRBV4-2	TRBD1	-	TRBJ2-3	CASSQEDRLDAQYF	TGTGCCAGCAGCCAAGAGGACAGGTTGGACGCGCAGTATTTT
TRBV6-5	TRBD1	-	TRBJ1-5	CASRGTGYQPQHF	TGTGCCAGCAGAGGGACAGGGTATCAGCCCCAGCATTTT
TRBV10-3	-	-	TRBJ2-2	CAISESGANTGELFF	TGTGCCATCAGTGAGTCAGGGGCGAACACCGGGGAGCTGTTTTTT
TRBV30	TRBD1	-	TRBJ2-7	CAWSVTGLGEQYF	TGTGCCTGGAGTGTGACAGGGCTGGGGGAGCAGTACTTC
TRBV6-1	TRBD2	-	TRBJ2-1	CASSDIGLASNEQFF	TGTGCCAGCAGTGACATCGGACTAGCCAGCAATGAGCAGTTCTTC
TRBV28	-	-	TRBJ2-6	CASSPGRGGSGANVLTF	TGTGCCAGCAGTCCCGGAAGGGGAGGATCTGGGGCCAACGTCCTGACTTTC
TRBV5-6	-	-	TRBJ1-5	CASSLGGYSNQPQHF	TGTGCCAGCAGCTTGGGAGGGTATAGCAATCAGCCCCAGCATTTT
TRBV10-1	-	-	TRBJ1-1	CASSEGGKVSEAFF	TGCGCCAGCAGTGAGGGGGGGAAGGTCTCTGAAGCTTTCTTT
TRBV28	-	-	TRBJ1-4	CASSLIGEKLFF	TGTGCCAGCAGTTTAATCGGTGAAAAACTGTTTTTT
TRBV7-2	-	-	TRBJ1-6	CASSNVRSYNSPLHF	TGTGCCAGCAGCAACGTCAGGTCCTATAATTCACCCCTCCACTTT
TRBV5-1	-	-	TRBJ2-3	CASSPVNTDTQYF	TGCGCCAGCAGCCCGGTTAACACAGATACGCAGTATTTT
TRBV5-1	-	-	TRBJ2-5	CASSPTMAERGTQYF	TGCGCCAGCAGCCCCACCATGGCGGAACGGGGGACCCAGTACTTC
TRBV9	TRBD1	once	TRBJ1-3	CASSPHPPEQGTGNTIYF	TGTGCCAGCAGCCCGCACCCCCCCGAACAGGGGACTGGAAACACCATATATTTT